One sample yielded the 8 T cell receptor beta chains listed below, sequenced in a study of blood T cell repertoires in COVID-19. Sequenced by immunoSEQ multiplex PCR; TCRdb stores in-frame clones only, minus some. Of roughly 100,000 clones in the sample, 70% to 80% are singletons; the top ten hold 7.5% to 10%. The sequencing sample was made of peripheral blood. The receptors here all came from a man in his fifties or sixties with active or convalescent COVID-19.

V gene TRBV5-1 combines with J gene TRBJ2-3, with TRBD2 identical over 8 bases. Germline loops: CDR1 SGHRS, CDR2 YFSETQ. Trimming at V came to 2 bases and at J to 0 bases, leaving 5 bases not matched to a gene. The CDR3 has 16 amino acids. The CDR3 nucleotides are TGCGCCAGCAGCTTACTAGCGGCCTCTAGCACAGATACGCAGTATTTT. Translated: CASSLLAASSTDTQYF.

The chain uses TRBV3-1 (or the pseudogene TRBV3-2) and TRBJ2-7, with a weak D call TRBD2 (5 bases). In germline, CDR1 is LGHDT, CDR2 YNNKEL (reference sequence). Between the trimmed V and J ends, which lost 7 bases and 4 bases, there was a span of 11 bases. The CDR3 has 12 residues. CDR3 bases: TGTGCCAGCACCACGGGGTCTTACGAGCAGTACGTC. Residues: CASTTGSYEQYV.

The chain employs TRBV15 and TRBJ2-7, with 9 positions matching TRBD1. CDR1 and CDR2 (germline): LNHNV, YYDKDF (reference sequence). With V trimmed by 2 bases and J by 7 bases, 15 bases remained unmatched. There are 17 residues in the CDR3. The DNA for the CDR3 is TGTGCCACCAGCAGACGACCGGGACAGGGACGGGGCGGGGAGCAGTACTTC. Translating it yields CATSRRPGQGRGGEQYF.

V usage is TRBV11-3 and J usage is TRBJ2-3, with a possible D match to TRBD2 (6 bases). Trimming left V 4 bases short and J 5 bases short, with 10 bases between. This CDR3 has 13 residues. Germline CDR1 reads SGHNT; CDR2 reads YENEEA. CDR3 in amino acids: CASSSRERDTQYF. CDR3 DNA sequence: TGTGCCAGCAGCTCCCGGGAGCGAGATACGCAGTATTTT.

This sequence joins TRBV7-9 and TRBJ2-7; tentative D call: TRBD2 (5 bases). V lost 3 bases and J lost 8, with 11 bases in between. This CDR3 has 12 residues. CDR1 and CDR2 (germline): SEHNR, FQNEAQ (reference sequence). CDR3 in amino acids: CASSFGDYKQYV. The CDR3, as DNA: TGTGCCAGCAGCTTCGGGGATTATAAGCAGTACGTC.

This clone was seen ten or more times. V is TRBV7-9 and J is TRBJ2-1, with TRBD2 matching 11 bases. The CDR3 covers 16 residues. CDR1 is SEHNR, CDR2 FQNEAQ, per germline (reference sequence). The junction had 7 bases not matched to a gene; V was cut back by 5 bases and J by 4 bases. As DNA, the CDR3 is TGTGCCAGCAGCCCTATAGCGGGAGGGGGATACAATGAGCAGTTCTTC. Translated: CASSPIAGGGYNEQFF.

This clone was seen only once. The chain employs TRBV28 and TRBJ1-5; possible D gene TRBD1, 6 bases. The V end lost 7 bases, the J end lost 7 bases, and 17 bases lay between the germline ends. Germline-derived CDR1 and CDR2 are MDHEN and SYDVKM. This CDR3 spans 14 amino acids. The CDR3 protein is CASNRGGGRQPQHF. The DNA of the CDR3 is TGTGCCAGCAATCGTGGGGGGGGCCGGCAGCCCCAGCATTTT.

The CDR3 spells CASSVNSRGSRELFF. CDR3 sequence (DNA): TGTGCCAGCAGCGTAAATTCTCGAGGTAGCCGGGAGCTGTTTTTT. The V gene is TRBV9, the J gene TRBJ2-2; D unclear. This CDR3 has 15 amino acids. Trimming stripped 1 base from V and 9 bases from J, with 16 bases between. Germline V lookup: CDR1 SGDLS, CDR2 YYNGEE.